This TCR beta chain is drawn from a study of early T cells in non-severe SARS-CoV-2 infection. This clonotype was observed a few times. TCRdb fed the 5' RACE reads into MiXCR, producing one record per CDR3 protein. Found here are about 54,000 distinct CDR3 sequences, about 7.7% of them singletons; the top ten hold over 9.5%. The source material was whole blood, sampled at baseline. This clonotype was sampled from an adult who was a healthcare worker with PCR-confirmed SARS-CoV-2 infection or an uninfected control (not recorded which).

CDR3 protein: CASSLGLAGFYNEQFF. The CDR3 bases are TGTGCCAGCAGTTTGGGACTAGCGGGCTTCTACAATGAGCAGTTCTTC. The chain links TRBV12-3 or TRBV12-4 to TRBJ2-1; TRBD2 aligns across 12 bases. The CDR3 is 16 amino acids. After removal of 3 bases from V and 3 bases from J, the junction contained 3 bases not matched to a gene.